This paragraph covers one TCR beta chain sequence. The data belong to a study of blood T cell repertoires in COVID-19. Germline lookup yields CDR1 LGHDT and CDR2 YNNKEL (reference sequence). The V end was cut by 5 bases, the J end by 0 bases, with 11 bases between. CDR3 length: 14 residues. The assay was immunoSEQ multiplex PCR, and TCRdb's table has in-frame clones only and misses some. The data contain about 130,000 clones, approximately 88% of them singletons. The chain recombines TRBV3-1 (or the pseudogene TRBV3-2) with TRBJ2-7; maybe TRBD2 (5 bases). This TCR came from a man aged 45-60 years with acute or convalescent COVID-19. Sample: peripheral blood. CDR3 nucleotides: TGTGCCAGCAGCTTAGGACTCCTCTCCTACGAGCAGTACTTC. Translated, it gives CASSLGLLSYEQYF.